This section outlines one TCR beta chain sequence together with its context. Its cognate antigen is unknown. This record comes from a study of shared clonotypes between healthy human individuals. TCRdb's copy holds only in-frame clones and misses some; the assay was immunoSEQ multiplex PCR. The profile shows approximately 2,000,000 clones, less than 95% of them singletons. Whole-study results and caveats: Since donors were few, the genetic and exposure-history diversity represented was limited.

CDR1 is SGHRS and CDR2 is YFSETQ in the germline V gene. V gave up 4 bases and J gave up 6 bases, with 6 bases separating them. The CDR3 totals 11 residues. V gene TRBV5-1 combines with J gene TRBJ2-3; D gene unclear. Specimen: naive CD4+ T cells from PBMCs. Subset noted: CD45RA+ positively selected. The TCR originated in a man aged 18 to 30 in good health. Some clones in this sample may be carry-over from other donors' samples. The CDR3 sequence is CASSRRDTQYF. The DNA for the CDR3 is TGCGCCAGCAGCCGAAGGGATACGCAGTATTTT.